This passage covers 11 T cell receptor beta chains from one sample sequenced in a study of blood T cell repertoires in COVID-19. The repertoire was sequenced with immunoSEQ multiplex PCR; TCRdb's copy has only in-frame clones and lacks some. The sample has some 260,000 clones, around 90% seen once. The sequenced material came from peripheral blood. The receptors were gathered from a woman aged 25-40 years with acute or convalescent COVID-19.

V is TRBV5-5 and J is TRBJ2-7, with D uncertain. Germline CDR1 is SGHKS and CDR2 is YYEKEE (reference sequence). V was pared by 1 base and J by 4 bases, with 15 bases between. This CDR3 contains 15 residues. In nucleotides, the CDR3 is TGTGCCAGCAGCTTGTTGTTGTGGGCGACGTACGAGCAGTACTTC. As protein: CASSLLLWATYEQYF.

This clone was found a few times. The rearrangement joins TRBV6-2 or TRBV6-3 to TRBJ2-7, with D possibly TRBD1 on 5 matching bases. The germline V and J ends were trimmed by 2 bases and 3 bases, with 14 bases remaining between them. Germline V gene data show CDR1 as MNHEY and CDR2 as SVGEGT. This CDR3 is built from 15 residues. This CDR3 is CASSYGARLNYEQYF. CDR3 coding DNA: TGTGCCAGCAGTTACGGGGCGAGGTTGAACTACGAGCAGTACTTC.

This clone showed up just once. The CDR3 spells CASSLSSLAWPTDTQYF. As DNA, the CDR3 is TGTGCCAGCAGCTTATCTTCACTAGCGTGGCCCACAGATACGCAGTATTTT. J is TRBJ2-3 and V is TRBV7-2; 7 bases agree with TRBD2. V shed 2 bases and J 2 bases; nucleotides not matched to a gene: 10. The CDR3 totals 17 residues. The V gene's germline CDR1 is SGHTA and CDR2 FQGNSA.

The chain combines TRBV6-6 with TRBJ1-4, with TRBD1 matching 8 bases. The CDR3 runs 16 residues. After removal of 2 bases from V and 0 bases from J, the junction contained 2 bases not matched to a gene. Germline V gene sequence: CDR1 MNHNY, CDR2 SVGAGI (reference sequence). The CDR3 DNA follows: TGTGCCAGCAGTTACGGGACAGGTACAACTAATGAAAAACTGTTTTTT. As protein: CASSYGTGTTNEKLFF.

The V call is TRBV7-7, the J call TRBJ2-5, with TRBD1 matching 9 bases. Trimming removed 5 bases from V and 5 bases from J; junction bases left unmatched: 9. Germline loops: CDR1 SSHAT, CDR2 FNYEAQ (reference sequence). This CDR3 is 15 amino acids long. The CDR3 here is CASSEAGTGRETQYF. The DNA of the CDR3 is TGTGCCAGCAGCGAAGCCGGGACAGGGAGGGAGACCCAGTACTTC.

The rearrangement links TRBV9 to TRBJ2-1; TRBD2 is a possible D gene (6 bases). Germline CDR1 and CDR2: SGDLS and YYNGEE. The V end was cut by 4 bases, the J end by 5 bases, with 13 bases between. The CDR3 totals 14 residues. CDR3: CASSRGTRHNEQFF. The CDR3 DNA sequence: TGTGCCAGCAGCCGAGGGACTCGTCACAATGAGCAGTTCTTC.

The DNA for the CDR3 is TGTGCCAGCAGCCAAAATGCCGGGACAGCCTCCTACGAGCAGTACTTC. It is translated as CASSQNAGTASYEQYF. The chain carries TRBV4-2 and TRBJ2-7; 7 bases are a match to TRBD1. Trimming took 2 bases from V and 0 from J; bases not matched to a gene: 7. This CDR3 contains 16 residues. Germline V gene lookup returns CDR1 LGHNA and CDR2 YNFKEQ.

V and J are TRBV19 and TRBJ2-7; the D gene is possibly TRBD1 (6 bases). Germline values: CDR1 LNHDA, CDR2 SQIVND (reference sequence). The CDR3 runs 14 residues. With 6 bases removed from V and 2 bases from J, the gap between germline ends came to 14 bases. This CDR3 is CASSARTEPYEQYF. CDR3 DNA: TGTGCCAGTAGCGCTAGGACAGAGCCCTACGAGCAGTACTTC.

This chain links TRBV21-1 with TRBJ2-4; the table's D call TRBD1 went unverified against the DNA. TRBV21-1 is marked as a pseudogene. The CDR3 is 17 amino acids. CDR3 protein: CASSSGATFLAKNIQYF. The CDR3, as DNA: TGTGCCAGCAGCTCTGGGGCGACCTTTTTAGCCAAAAACATTCAGTACTTC.

DNA of the CDR3: TGTGCCAGCAGCTTAAGGCCCCGGTTGCTGGAGACCGGGGAGCTGTTTTTT. Encoded protein: CASSLRPRLLETGELFF. This chain joins TRBV7-8 and TRBJ2-2; D not certain. CDR1 and CDR2 from the germline V gene are SGHVS and FQNEAQ. V lost 2 bases, J lost 5 bases, and 18 bases lay in between. This CDR3 region has 17 residues.

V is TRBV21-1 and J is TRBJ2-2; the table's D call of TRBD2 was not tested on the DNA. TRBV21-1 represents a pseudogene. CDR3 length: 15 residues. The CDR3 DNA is TGTGCCAGCAGCAAAGAGAGAGGATCTCCCGGGGAGCTGTTTTTT. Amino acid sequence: CASSKERGSPGELFF.